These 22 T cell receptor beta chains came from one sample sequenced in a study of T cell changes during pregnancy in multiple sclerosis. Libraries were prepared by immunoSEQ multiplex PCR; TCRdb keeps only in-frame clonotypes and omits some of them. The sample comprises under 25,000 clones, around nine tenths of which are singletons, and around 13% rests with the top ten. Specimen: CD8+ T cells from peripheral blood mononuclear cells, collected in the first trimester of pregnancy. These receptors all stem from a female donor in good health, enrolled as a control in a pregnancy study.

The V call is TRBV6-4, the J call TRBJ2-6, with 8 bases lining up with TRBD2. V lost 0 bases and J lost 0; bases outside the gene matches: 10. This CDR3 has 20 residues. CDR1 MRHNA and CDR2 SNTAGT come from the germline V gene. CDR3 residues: CASSDSSYSGGSSGANVLTF. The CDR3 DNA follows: TGTGCCAGCAGTGACTCTTCCTACTCGGGGGGGAGCTCTGGGGCCAACGTCCTGACTTTC.

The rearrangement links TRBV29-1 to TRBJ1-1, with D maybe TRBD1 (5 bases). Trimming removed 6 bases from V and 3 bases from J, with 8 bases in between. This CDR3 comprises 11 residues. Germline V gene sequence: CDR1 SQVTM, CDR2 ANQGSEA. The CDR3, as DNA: TGCAGCGTCAAAGGGGACACTGAAGCTTTCTTT. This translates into CSVKGDTEAFF.

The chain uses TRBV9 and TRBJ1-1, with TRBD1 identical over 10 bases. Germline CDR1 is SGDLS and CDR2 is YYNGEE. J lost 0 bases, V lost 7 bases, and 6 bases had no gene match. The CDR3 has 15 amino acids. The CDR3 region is CASEDRGLMNTEAFF. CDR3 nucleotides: TGTGCCAGCGAAGACAGGGGGCTCATGAACACTGAAGCTTTCTTT.

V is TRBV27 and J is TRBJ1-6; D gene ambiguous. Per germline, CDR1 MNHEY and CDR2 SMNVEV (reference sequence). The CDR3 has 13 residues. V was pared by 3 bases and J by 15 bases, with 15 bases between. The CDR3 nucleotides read TGTGCCAGCAGTTTTTCTGAGTTTCAGGACCTCCACTTT. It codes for CASSFSEFQDLHF.

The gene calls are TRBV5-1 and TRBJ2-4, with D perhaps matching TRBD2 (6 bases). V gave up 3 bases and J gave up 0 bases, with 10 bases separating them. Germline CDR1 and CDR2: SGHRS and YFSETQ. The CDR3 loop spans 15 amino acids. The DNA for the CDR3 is TGCGCCAGCAGCTGGGGAGGTGGAGCCAAAAACATTCAGTACTTC. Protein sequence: CASSWGGGAKNIQYF. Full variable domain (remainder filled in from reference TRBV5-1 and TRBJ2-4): KAGVTQTPRYLIKTRGQQVTLSCSPISGHRSVSWYQQTPGQGLQFLFEYFSETQRNKGNFPGRFSGRQFSNSRSEMNVSTLELGDSALYLCASSWGGGAKNIQYFGAGTRLSVL.

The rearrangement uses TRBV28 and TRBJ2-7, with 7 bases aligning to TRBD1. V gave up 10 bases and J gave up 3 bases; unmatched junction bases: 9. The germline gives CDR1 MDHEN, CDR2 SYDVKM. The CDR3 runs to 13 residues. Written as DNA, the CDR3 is TGTGCCACCGAACAGGGACAGAGCTACGAGCAGTACTTC. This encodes CATEQGQSYEQYF.

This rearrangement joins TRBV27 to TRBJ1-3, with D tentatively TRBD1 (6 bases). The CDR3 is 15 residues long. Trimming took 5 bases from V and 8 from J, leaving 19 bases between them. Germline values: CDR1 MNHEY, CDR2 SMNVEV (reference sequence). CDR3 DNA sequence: TGTGCCAGCAGTCCCGGGACAACGACATCGGACACCATATATTTT. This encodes CASSPGTTTSDTIYF.

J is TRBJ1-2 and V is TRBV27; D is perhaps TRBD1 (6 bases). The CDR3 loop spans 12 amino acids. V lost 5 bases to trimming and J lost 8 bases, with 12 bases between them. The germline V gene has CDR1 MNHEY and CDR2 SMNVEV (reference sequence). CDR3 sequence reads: CASSLGGGGYTF. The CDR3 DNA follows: TGTGCCAGCAGTCTGGGTGGGGGCGGCTACACCTTC.

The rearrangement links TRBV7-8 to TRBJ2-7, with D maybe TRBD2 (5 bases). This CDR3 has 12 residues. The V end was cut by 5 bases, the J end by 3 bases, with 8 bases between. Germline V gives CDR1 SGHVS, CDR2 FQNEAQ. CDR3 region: CASSPDFYEQYF. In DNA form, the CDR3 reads TGTGCCAGCAGCCCGGACTTCTACGAGCAGTACTTC.

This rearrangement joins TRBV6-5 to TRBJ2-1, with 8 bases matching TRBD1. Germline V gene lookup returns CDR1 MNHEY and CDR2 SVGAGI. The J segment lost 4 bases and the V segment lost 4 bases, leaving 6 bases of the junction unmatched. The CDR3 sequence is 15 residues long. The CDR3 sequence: CASSSWTGRYNEQFF. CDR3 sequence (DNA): TGTGCCAGCAGTTCCTGGACAGGGAGATACAATGAGCAGTTCTTC.

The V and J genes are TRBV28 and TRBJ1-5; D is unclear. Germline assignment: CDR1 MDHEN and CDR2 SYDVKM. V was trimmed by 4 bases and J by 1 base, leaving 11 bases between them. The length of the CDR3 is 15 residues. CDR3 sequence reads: CASSSSAFSNQPQHF. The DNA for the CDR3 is TGTGCCAGCAGTTCTAGCGCTTTCAGCAATCAGCCCCAGCATTTT.

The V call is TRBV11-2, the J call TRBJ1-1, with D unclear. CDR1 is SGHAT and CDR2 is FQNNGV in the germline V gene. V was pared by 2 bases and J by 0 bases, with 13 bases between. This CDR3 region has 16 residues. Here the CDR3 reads CASSLYTRRVNTEAFF. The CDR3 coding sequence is TGTGCCAGCAGCTTATATACCCGGAGGGTGAACACTGAAGCTTTCTTT. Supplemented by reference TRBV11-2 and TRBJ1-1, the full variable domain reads EAGVAQSPRYKIIEKRQSVAFWCNPISGHATLYWYQQILGQGPKLLIQFQNNGVVDDSQLPKDRFSAERLKGVDSTLKIQPAKLEDSAVYLCASSLYTRRVNTEAFFGQGTRLTVV.

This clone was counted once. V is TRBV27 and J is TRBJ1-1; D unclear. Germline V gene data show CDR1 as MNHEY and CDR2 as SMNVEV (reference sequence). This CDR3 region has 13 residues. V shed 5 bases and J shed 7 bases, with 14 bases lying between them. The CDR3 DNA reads TGTGCCAGCAGTCCCCCCGTTAGTGGTGAAGCTTTCTTT. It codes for CASSPPVSGEAFF.

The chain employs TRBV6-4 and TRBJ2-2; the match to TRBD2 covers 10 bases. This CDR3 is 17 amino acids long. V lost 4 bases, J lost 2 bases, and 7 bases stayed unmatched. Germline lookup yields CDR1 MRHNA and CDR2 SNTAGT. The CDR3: CASSGSSGGANTGELFF. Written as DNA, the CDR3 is TGTGCCAGCAGTGGCTCTAGCGGGGGAGCTAACACCGGGGAGCTGTTTTTT.

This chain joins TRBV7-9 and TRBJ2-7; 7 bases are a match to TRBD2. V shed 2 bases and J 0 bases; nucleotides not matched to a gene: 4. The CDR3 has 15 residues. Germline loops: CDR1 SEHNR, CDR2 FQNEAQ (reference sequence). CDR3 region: CASSLSGGSSYEQYF. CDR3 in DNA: TGTGCCAGCAGCTTATCGGGCGGGAGCTCCTACGAGCAGTACTTC.

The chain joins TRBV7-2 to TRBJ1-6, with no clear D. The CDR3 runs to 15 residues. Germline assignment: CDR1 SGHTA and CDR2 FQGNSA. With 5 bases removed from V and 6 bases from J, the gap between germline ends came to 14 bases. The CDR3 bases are TGTGCCAGCAGCCTCCGGCGGGCCTCTAATTCACCCCTCCACTTT. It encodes CASSLRRASNSPLHF. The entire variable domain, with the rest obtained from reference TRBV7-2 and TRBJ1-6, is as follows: GAGVSQSPSNKVTEKGKDVELRCDPISGHTALYWYRQSLGQGLEFLIYFQGNSAPDKSGLPSDRFSAERTGGSVSTLTIQRTQQEDSAVYLCASSLRRASNSPLHFGNGTRLTVT.

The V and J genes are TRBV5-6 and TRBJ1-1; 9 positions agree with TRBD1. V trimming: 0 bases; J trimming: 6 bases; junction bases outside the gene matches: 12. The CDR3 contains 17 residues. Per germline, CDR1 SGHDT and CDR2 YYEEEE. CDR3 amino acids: CASSLAVQGALGAEAFF. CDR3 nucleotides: TGTGCCAGCAGCTTGGCCGTACAGGGGGCTTTGGGCGCTGAAGCTTTCTTT. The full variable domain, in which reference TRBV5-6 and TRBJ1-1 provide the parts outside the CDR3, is DAGVTQSPTHLIKTRGQQVTLRCSPKSGHDTVSWYQQALGQGPQFIFQYYEEEERQRGNFPDRFSGHQFPNYSSELNVNALLLGDSALYLCASSLAVQGALGAEAFFGQGTRLTVV.

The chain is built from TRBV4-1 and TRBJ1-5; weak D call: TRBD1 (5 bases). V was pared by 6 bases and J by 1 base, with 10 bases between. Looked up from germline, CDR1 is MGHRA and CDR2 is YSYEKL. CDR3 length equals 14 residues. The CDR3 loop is CASSQGLSNQPQHF. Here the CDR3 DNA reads TGCGCCAGCAGTCAGGGCCTAAGCAATCAGCCCCAGCATTTT.

As DNA, the CDR3 is TGCGCCAGCAGCCTCGGCGGTTCACCCCTCCACTTT. It translates to CASSLGGSPLHF. The rearrangement links TRBV4-1 to TRBJ1-6, with D uncertain. Germline lookup yields CDR1 MGHRA and CDR2 YSYEKL. Trimming took 4 bases from V and 9 from J, leaving 7 bases between them. The CDR3 loop spans 12 amino acids.

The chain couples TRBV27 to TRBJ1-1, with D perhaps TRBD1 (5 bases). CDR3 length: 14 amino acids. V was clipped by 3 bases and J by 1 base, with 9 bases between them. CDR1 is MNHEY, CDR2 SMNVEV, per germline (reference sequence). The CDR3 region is CASSFFGGNTEAFF. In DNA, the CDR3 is TGTGCCAGCAGTTTTTTCGGGGGGAACACTGAAGCTTTCTTT.

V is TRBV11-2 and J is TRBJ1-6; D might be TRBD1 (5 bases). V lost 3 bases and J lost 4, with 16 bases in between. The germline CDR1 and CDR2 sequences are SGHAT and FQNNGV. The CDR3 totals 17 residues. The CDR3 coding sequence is TGTGCCAGCAGCTTCTATTACGACAGAACTTATAATTCACCCCTCCACTTT. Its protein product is CASSFYYDRTYNSPLHF.

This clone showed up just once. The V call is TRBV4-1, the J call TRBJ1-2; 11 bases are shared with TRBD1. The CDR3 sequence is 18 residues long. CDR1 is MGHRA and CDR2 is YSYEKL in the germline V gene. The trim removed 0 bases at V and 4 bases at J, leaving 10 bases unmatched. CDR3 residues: CASSQEGGQGVVGYGYTF. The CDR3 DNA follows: TGCGCCAGCAGCCAAGAGGGGGGACAGGGGGTGGTCGGCTATGGCTACACCTTC.